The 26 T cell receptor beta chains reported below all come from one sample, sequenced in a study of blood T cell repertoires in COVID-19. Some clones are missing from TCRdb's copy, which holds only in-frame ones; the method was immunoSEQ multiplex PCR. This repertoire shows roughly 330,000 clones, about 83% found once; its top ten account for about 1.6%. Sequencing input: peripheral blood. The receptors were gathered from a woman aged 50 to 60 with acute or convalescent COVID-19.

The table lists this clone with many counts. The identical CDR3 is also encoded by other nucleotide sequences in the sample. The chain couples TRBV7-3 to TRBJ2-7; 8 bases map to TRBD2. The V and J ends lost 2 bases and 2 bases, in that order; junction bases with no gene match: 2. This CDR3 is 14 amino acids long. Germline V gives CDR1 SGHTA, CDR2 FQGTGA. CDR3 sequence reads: CASSLAGGPYEQYF. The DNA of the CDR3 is TGTGCCAGCAGCTTAGCGGGAGGTCCCTACGAGCAGTACTTC.

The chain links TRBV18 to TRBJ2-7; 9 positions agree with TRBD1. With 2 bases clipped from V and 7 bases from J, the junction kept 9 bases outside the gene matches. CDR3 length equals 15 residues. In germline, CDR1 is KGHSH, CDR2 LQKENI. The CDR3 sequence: CASSPTGTGLAEQYF. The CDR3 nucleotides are TGTGCCAGCTCACCAACCGGGACAGGGCTCGCGGAGCAGTACTTC.

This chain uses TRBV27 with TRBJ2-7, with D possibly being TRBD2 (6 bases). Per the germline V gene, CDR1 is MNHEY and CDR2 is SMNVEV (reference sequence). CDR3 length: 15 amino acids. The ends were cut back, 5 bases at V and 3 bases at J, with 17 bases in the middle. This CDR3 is CASSTRRGGVYEQYF. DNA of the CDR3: TGTGCCAGCAGTACCCGGAGAGGAGGGGTCTACGAGCAGTACTTC.

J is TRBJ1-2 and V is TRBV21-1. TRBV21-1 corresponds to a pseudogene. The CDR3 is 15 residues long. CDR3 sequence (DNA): TGTGCCAGCAGCAAAGATTCGGTTTGTAACTATGGCTACACCTTC. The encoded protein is CASSKDSVCNYGYTF.

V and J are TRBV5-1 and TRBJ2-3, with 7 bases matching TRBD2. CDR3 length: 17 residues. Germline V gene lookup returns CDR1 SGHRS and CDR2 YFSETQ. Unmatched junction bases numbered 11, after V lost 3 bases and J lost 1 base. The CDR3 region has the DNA TGCGCCAGCAGCTCAAGGACTAGTCGGCTCCGCACAGATACGCAGTATTTT. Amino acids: CASSSRTSRLRTDTQYF. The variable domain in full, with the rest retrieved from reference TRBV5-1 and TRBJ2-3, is KAGVTQTPRYLIKTRGQQVTLSCSPISGHRSVSWYQQTPGQGLQFLFEYFSETQRNKGNFPGRFSGRQFSNSRSEMNVSTLELGDSALYLCASSSRTSRLRTDTQYFGPGTRLTVL.

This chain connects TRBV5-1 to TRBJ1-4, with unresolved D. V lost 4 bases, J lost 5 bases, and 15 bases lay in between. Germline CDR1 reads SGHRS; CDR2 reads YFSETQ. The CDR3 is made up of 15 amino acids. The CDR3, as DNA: TGCGCCAGCAGCCTGAGGGCCAGGAACAATGAAAAACTGTTTTTT. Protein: CASSLRARNNEKLFF. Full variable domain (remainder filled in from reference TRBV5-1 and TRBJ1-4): KAGVTQTPRYLIKTRGQQVTLSCSPISGHRSVSWYQQTPGQGLQFLFEYFSETQRNKGNFPGRFSGRQFSNSRSEMNVSTLELGDSALYLCASSLRARNNEKLFFGSGTQLSVL.

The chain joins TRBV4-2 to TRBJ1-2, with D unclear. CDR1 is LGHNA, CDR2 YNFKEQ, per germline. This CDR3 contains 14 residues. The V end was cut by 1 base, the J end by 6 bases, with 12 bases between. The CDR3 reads CASSQAAGVDGYTF. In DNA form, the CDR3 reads TGTGCCAGCAGCCAAGCGGCCGGAGTGGATGGCTACACCTTC.

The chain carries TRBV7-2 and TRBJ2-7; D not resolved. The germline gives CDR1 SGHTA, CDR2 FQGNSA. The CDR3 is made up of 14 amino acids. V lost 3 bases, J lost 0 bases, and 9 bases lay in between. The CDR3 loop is CASSFQRISYEQYF. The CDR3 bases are TGTGCCAGCAGCTTTCAGAGGATCTCCTACGAGCAGTACTTC.

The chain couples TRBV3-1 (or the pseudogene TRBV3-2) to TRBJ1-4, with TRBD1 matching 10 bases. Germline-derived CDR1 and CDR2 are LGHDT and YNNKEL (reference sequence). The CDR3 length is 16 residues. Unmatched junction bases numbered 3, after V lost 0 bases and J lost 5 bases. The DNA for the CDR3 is TGTGCCAGCAGCCAAGAAAGGACAGGGGGGAATGAAAAACTGTTTTTT. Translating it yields CASSQERTGGNEKLFF.

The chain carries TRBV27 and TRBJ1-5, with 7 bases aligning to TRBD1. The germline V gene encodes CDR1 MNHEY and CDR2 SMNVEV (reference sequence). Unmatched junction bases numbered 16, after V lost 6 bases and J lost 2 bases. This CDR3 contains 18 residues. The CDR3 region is CASSALTRTGIGNQPQHF. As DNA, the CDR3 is TGTGCCAGCAGCGCACTCACTCGGACAGGAATCGGCAATCAGCCCCAGCATTTT.

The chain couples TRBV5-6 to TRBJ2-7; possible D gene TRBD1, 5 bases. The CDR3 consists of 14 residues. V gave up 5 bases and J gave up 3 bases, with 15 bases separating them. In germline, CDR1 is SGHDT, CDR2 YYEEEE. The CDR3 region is CASSSPGHGYEQYF. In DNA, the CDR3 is TGTGCCAGCAGTTCTCCAGGGCACGGCTACGAGCAGTACTTC.

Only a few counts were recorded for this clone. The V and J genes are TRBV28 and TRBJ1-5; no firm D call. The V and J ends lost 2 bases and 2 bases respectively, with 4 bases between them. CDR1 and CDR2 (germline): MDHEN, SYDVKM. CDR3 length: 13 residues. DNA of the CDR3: TGTGCCAGCAGTTTAGCAGGCAATCAGCCCCAGCATTTT. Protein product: CASSLAGNQPQHF.

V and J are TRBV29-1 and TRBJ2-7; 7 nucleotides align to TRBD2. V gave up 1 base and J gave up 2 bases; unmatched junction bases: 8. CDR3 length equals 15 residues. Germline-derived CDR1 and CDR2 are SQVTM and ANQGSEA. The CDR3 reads CSVEGYGGTTYEQYF. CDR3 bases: TGCAGCGTTGAAGGGTACGGCGGGACTACCTACGAGCAGTACTTC.

CDR3 sequence reads: CASSSPGVNTEAFF. CDR3 nucleotides: TGTGCCAGCAGTTCCCCGGGTGTGAACACTGAAGCTTTCTTT. V gene TRBV27 combines with J gene TRBJ1-1; D not certain. From germline, CDR1 is MNHEY and CDR2 SMNVEV (reference sequence). The length of the CDR3 is 14 residues. The V gene lost 4 bases and the J gene lost 0 bases, with 9 bases spanning the gap.

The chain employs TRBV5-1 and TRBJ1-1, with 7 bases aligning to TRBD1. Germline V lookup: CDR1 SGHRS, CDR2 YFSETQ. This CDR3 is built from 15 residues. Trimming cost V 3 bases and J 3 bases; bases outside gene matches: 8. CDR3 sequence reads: CASSWGTAEDTEAFF. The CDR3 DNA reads TGCGCCAGCAGCTGGGGGACAGCTGAGGACACTGAAGCTTTCTTT.

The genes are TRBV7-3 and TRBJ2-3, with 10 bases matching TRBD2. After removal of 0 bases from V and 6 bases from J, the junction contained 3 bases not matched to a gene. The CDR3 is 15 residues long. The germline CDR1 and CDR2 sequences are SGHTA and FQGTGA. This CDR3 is CASSLTLAGVDTQYF. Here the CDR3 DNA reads TGTGCCAGCAGCTTAACCCTAGCGGGAGTGGATACGCAGTATTTT.

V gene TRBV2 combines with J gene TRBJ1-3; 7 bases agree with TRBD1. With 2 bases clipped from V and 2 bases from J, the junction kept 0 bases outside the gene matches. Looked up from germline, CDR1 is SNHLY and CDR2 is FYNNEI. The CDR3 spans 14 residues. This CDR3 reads CASSEQGAGNTIYF. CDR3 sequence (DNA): TGTGCCAGCAGTGAACAGGGGGCTGGAAACACCATATATTTT.

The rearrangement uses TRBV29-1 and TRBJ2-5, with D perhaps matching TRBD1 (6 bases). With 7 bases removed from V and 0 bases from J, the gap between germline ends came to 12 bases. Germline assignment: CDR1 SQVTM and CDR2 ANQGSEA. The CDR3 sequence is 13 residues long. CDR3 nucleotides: TGCAGCGGCACAGGGATGTACCAAGAGACCCAGTACTTC. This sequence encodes CSGTGMYQETQYF.

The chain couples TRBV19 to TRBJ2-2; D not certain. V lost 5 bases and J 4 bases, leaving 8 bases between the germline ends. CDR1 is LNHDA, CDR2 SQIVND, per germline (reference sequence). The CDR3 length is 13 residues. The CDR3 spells CASSFKLTGELFF. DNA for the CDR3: TGTGCCAGTAGTTTCAAGCTCACCGGGGAGCTGTTTTTT.

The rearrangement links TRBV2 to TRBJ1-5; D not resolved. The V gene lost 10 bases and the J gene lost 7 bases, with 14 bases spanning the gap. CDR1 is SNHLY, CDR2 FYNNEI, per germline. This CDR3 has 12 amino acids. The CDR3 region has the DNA TGTGCCACCCAGACGGGGAACCAGCCCCAGCATTTT. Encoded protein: CATQTGNQPQHF.

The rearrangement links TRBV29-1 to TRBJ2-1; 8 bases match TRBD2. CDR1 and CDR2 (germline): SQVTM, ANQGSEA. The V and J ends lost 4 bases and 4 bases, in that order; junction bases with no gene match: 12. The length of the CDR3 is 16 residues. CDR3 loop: CSVVSGRPKNYNEQFF. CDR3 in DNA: TGCAGCGTTGTGAGCGGGAGACCCAAAAATTACAATGAGCAGTTCTTC.

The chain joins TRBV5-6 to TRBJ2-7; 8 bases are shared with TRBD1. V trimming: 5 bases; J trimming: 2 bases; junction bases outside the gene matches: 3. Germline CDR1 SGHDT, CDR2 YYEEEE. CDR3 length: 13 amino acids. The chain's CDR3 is CASRKTGAYEQYF. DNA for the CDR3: TGTGCCAGCAGGAAGACAGGGGCCTACGAGCAGTACTTC.

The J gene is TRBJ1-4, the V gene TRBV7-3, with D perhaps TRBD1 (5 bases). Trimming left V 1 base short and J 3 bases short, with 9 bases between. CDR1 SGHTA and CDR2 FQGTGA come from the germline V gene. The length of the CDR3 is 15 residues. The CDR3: CASSLNAGSNEKLFF. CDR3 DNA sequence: TGTGCCAGCAGCTTAAATGCAGGGTCTAATGAAAAACTGTTTTTT.

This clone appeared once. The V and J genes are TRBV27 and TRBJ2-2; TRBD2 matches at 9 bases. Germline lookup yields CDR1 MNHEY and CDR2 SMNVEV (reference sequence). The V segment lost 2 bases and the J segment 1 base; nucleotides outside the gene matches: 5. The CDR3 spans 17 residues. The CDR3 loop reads CASSLISTSGNTGELFF. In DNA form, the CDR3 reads TGTGCCAGCAGTTTAATTTCGACTAGCGGGAACACCGGGGAGCTGTTTTTT.

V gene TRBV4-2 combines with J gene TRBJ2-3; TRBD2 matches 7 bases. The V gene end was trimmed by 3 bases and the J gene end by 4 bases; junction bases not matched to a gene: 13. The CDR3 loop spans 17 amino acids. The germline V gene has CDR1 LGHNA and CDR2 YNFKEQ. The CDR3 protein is CASSQSFAGVKSDTQYF. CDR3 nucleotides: TGTGCCAGCAGCCAGTCCTTCGCGGGAGTGAAGTCAGATACGCAGTATTTT.

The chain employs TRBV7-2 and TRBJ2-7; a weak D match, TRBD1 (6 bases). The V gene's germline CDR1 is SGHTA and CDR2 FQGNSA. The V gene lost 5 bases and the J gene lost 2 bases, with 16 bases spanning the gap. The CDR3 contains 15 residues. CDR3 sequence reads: CASSGYRVRTYEQYF. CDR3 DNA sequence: TGTGCCAGCAGCGGCTACAGGGTAAGGACCTACGAGCAGTACTTC.